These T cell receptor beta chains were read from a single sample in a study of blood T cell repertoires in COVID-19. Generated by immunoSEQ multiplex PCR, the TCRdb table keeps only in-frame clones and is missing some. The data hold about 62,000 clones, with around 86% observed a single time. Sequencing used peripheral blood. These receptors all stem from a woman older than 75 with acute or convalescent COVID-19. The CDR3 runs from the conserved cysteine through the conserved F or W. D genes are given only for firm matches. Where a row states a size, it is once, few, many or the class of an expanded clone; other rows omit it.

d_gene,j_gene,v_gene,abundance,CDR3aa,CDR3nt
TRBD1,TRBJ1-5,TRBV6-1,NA,CASSEVPGQGSNQPQHF,TGTGCCAGCAGTGAAGTTCCCGGACAGGGGAGCAATCAGCCCCAGCATTTT
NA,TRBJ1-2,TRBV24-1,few,CATSDWRRNYGYTF,TGTGCCACCAGTGATTGGCGCAGGAACTATGGCTACACCTTC
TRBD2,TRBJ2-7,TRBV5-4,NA,CASSVASGSYEQYF,TGTGCCAGCAGCGTGGCTAGCGGGAGTTACGAGCAGTACTTC
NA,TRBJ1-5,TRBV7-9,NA,CASSPQGIQPQHF,TGTGCCAGCAGCCCCCAGGGGATTCAGCCCCAGCATTTT
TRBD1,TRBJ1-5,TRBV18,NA,CASSPGQGDQPQHF,TGTGCCAGCTCCCCCGGACAGGGAGATCAGCCCCAGCATTTT
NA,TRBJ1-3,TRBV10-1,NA,CASSETDRDSEPGNTIYF,TGCGCCAGCAGTGAGACAGACCGGGACTCAGAGCCGGGAAACACCATATATTTT
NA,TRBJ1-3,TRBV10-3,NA,CAISELPPGSGNTIYF,TGTGCCATCAGTGAGCTTCCGCCGGGCTCTGGAAACACCATATATTTT
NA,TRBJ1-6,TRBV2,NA,CASSASTTGVRDNSPLHF,TGTGCCAGCAGCGCATCGACGACGGGGGTTCGGGATAATTCACCCCTCCACTTT
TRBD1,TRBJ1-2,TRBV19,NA,CASTPDRDPHGYTF,TGTGCCAGTACCCCGGACAGGGACCCTCATGGCTACACCTTC
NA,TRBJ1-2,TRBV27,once,CASSSYQGYGYTF,TGTGCCAGCAGTTCATACCAGGGGTATGGCTACACCTTC
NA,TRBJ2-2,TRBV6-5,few,CASSSLQTGELFF,TGTGCCAGCAGTAGCCTCCAAACCGGGGAGCTGTTTTTT
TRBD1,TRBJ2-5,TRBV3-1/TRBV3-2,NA,CASSQEATGSTASDF,TGTGCCAGCAGCCAAGAAGCGACAGGGAGCACGGCGTCGGACTTC
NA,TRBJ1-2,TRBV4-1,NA,CASSQEEGRVDGYTF,TGCGCCAGCAGCCAAGAGGAGGGCAGGGTCGATGGCTACACCTTC
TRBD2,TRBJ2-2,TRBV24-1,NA,CATSGRGGMGTGELFF,TGTGCCACCAGTGGAAGGGGAGGGATGGGGACCGGGGAGCTGTTTTTT